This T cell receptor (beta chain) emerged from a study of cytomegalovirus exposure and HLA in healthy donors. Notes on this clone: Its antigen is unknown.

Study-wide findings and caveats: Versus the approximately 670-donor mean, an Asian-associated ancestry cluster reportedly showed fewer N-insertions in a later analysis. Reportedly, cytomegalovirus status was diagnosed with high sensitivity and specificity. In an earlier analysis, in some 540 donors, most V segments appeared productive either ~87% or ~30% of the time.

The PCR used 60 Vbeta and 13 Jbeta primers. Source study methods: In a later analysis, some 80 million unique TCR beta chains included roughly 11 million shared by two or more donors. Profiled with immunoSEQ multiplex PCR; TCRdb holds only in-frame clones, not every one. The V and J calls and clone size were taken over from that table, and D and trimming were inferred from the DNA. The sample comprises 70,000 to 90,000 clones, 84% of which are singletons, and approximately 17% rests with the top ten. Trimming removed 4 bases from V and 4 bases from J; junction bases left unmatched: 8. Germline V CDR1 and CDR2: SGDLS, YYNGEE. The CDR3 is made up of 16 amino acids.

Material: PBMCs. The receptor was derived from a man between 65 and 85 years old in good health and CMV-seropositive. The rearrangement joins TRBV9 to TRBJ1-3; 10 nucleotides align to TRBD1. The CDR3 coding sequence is TGTGCCAGCAGCCCCAGACAGGGGGCGTCCGGAAACACCATATATTTT. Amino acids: CASSPRQGASGNTIYF.